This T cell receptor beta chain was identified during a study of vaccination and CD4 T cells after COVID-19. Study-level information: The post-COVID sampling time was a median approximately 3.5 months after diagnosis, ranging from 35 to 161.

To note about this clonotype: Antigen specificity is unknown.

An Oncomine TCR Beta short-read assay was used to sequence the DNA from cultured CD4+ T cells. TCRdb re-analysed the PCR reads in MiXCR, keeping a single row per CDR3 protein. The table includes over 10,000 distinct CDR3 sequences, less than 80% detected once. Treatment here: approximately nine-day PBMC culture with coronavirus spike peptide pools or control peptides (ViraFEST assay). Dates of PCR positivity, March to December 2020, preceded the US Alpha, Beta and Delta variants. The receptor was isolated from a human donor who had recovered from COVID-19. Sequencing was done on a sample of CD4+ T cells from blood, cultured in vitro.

This chain's CDR3 is CASSRADEAFF. DNA for the CDR3: TGTGCCAGCTCTCGGGCAGATGAAGCTTTCTTT. This chain connects TRBV6-2 or TRBV6-3 to TRBJ1-1, with D uncertain. This CDR3 is 11 amino acids long. Germline V lookup: CDR1 MNHEY, CDR2 SVGEGT. The V end was cut by 8 bases, the J end by 7 bases, with 11 bases between.